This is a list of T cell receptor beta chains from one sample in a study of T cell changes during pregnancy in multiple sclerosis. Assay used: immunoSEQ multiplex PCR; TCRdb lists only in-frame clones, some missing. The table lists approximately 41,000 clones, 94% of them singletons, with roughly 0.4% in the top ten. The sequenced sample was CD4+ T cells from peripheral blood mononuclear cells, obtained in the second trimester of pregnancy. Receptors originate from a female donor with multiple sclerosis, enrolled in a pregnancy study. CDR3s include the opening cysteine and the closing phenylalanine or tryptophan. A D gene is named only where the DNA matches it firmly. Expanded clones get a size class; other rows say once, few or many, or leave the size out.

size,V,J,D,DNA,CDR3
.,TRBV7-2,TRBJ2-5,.,TGTGCCAGCAGCCTCGTCGTTGTAGAGACCCAGTACTTC,CASSLVVVETQYF
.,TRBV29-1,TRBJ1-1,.,TGCAGCGTTGATTTTGAGACAGCACCGAACACTGAAGCTTTCTTT,CSVDFETAPNTEAFF
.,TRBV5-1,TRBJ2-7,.,TGCGCCAGCAGCTCCCAGGGATCCTCCTACGAGCAGTACTTC,CASSSQGSSYEQYF
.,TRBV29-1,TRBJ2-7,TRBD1,TGCAGCGGTGGACAGGGGGCCTACGAGCAGTACTTC,CSGGQGAYEQYF
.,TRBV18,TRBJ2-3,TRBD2,TGTGCCAGCTCACCCATACCAGCGGGGGGCGATACGCAGTATTTT,CASSPIPAGGDTQYF
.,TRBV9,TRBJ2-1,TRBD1,TGTGCCAGCAGCAAAGACGATTTCGGGACAGGCTACAATGAGCAGTTCTTC,CASSKDDFGTGYNEQFF
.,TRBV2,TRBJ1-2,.,TGTGCCAGCAGGGAGAGAGGGCTCGGCGACTATGGCTACACCTTC,CASRERGLGDYGYTF
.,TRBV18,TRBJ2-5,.,TGTGCCAGCTCACCACCGGGGACGGCAGGGGCGTTCCGAGAGACCCAGTACTTC,CASSPPGTAGAFRETQYF
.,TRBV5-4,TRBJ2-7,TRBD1,TGTGCCAGCAGCTTGGCCGGACAGGGGGTGACTTACGAGCAGTACTTC,CASSLAGQGVTYEQYF
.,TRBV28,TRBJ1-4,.,TGTGCCAGCAGTTTGAGAGATGAAAAACTGTTTTTT,CASSLRDEKLFF
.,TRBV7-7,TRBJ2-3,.,TGTGCCAGCAGCAAGACAGGTTCAAGCACAGATACGCAGTATTTT,CASSKTGSSTDTQYF
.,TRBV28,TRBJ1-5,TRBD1,TGTGCCAGCAGGGAGGGGACAGTAGGACAGCCCCAGCATTTT,CASREGTVGQPQHF
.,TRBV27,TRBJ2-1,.,TGTGCCAGCAGTCCATCCGGGGGGCACTACAATGAGCAGTTCTTC,CASSPSGGHYNEQFF
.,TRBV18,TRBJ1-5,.,TGTGCCAGCTCACCAAGGGGGGGAGAGCCCCAGCATTTT,CASSPRGGEPQHF
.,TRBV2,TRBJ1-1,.,TGTGCCAGCAGTGGGGAGGGGAAGAGGAACACTGAAGCTTTCTTT,CASSGEGKRNTEAFF
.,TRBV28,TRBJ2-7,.,TGTGCCAGCGCCTCAGGGGCAGACGAGCAGTACTTC,CASASGADEQYF
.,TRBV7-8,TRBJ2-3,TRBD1,TGTGCCAGCATCCAGACAGGGGCGGGGACAGATACGCAGTATTTT,CASIQTGAGTDTQYF
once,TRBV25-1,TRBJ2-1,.,TGTGCCAGCAGTGAATTGGGGAGGGGGAATGAGCAGTTCTTC,CASSELGRGNEQFF
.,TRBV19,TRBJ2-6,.,TGTGCCAGTAGTCCTGGACAATTACCTGGGGCCAACGTCCTGACTTTC,CASSPGQLPGANVLTF